The clone carrying this TCR beta chain is classed as medium-sized. What it binds is not known. The CDR3 contains 14 residues. The germline V gene has CDR1 SGHTA and CDR2 FQGTGA. Between the trimmed V and J ends, which lost 5 bases and 0 bases, there was a span of 10 bases. The study amplified TCR beta CDR3 regions using RNA transcripts. The first-round RT-PCR employed HTBI primers together with the Qiagen OneStep RT-PCR kit. A multiplex PCR was then performed as the second round. TCRdb reanalysed the multiplex PCR reads using MiXCR and keeps one entry per CDR3 protein. This table holds about 15,000 distinct CDR3 sequences, more than 45% found once. This record belongs to a study of Graves' ophthalmopathy and Graves' hyperthyroidism. Study conclusions and caveats: Ophthalmopathy versus stable hyperthyroidism: 13-signature model gave 87.88% sensitivity, 65% to 82% specificity.

This TCR was sampled from a woman aged 40 to 55 with stable Graves' hyperthyroidism. The source material was peripheral blood. This chain connects TRBV7-3 to TRBJ1-1, with no clear D. Written as DNA, the CDR3 is TGTGCCAGCAGCCAAGGCGCAGTGAACACTGAAGCTTTCTTT. Translating it yields CASSQGAVNTEAFF. Based on the CDR3 plus reference TRBV7-3 and TRBJ1-1, the full variable domain is GAGVSQTPSNKVTEKGKYVELRCDPISGHTALYWYRQSLGQGPEFLIYFQGTGAADDSGLPNDRFFAVRPEGSVSTLKIQRTERGDSAVYLCASSQGAVNTEAFFGQGTRLTVV.